These 22 T cell receptor beta chains originate from one sample sequenced in a study of CD8 T cells in ankylosing spondylitis. TCRdb reprocessed the 5' RACE reads with MiXCR, giving one entry per CDR3 protein. The sample has 120,000 to 150,000 distinct CDR3 sequences; 6.5% to 8.5% are singletons. The sample comprised synovial fluid, either unsorted or a sorted T cell fraction (not recorded which). Receptors were obtained from a male donor with ankylosing spondylitis.

The chain joins TRBV5-1 to TRBJ2-7; D uncertain. Germline CDR1 SGHRS, CDR2 YFSETQ. The CDR3 covers 11 residues. V shed 4 bases and J shed 0 bases, with 2 bases lying between them. The CDR3 protein is CASSDSYEQYF. In DNA form, the CDR3 reads TGCGCCAGCAGCGACTCCTACGAGCAGTACTTC.

V gene TRBV5-5 combines with J gene TRBJ1-1; D is undetermined. V was clipped by 5 bases and J by 1 base, with 18 bases between them. Germline assignment: CDR1 SGHKS and CDR2 YYEKEE (reference sequence). The CDR3 runs to 16 residues. In nucleotides, the CDR3 is TGTGCCAGCAGACTCAACCATCGTGCGGGGAACACTGAAGCTTTCTTT. This encodes CASRLNHRAGNTEAFF.

Only a few counts were recorded for this clonotype. The chain carries TRBV19 and TRBJ1-1, with a possible D match to TRBD1 (5 bases). This CDR3 is built from 15 residues. Per the germline V gene, CDR1 is LNHDA and CDR2 is SQIVND (reference sequence). Trimming shortened V by 7 bases and J by 1 base, and 16 bases separated the two germline ends. The CDR3 loop reads CASTFGTPQNTEAFF. In DNA, the CDR3 is TGTGCCAGTACCTTCGGGACCCCCCAGAACACTGAAGCTTTCTTT. The full variable domain, completed using reference TRBV19 and TRBJ1-1, is DGGITQSPKYLFRKEGQNVTLSCEQNLNHDAMYWYRQDPGQGLRLIYYSQIVNDFQKGDIAEGYSVSREKKESFPLTVTSAQKNPTAFYLCASTFGTPQNTEAFFGQGTRLTVV.

This clonotype was detected many times. The chain couples TRBV27 to TRBJ2-1, with TRBD2 identical over 7 bases. The CDR3 runs 15 residues. Germline V lookup: CDR1 MNHEY, CDR2 SMNVEV (reference sequence). The trim removed 6 bases at V and 7 bases at J, leaving 12 bases unmatched. The CDR3 sequence: CASSSYNQRENEQFF. The CDR3 bases are TGTGCCAGCAGCTCATACAATCAGCGGGAAAATGAGCAGTTCTTC.

This clonotype has only a few counts. This sequence joins TRBV7-8 and TRBJ1-1, with 7 bases lining up with TRBD1. V gave up 1 base and J gave up 10 bases; unmatched junction bases: 6. CDR3 length: 13 amino acids. The V gene's germline CDR1 is SGHVS and CDR2 FQNEAQ. Here the CDR3 DNA reads TGTGCCAGCAGCTTAGACAGGGGAGACCGAGCTTTCTTT. Encoded protein: CASSLDRGDRAFF.

The J gene is TRBJ2-7, the V gene TRBV7-2, with 7 bases lining up with TRBD2. Looked up from germline, CDR1 is SGHTA and CDR2 is FQGNSA. CDR3 length: 15 residues. Germline trimming cut 5 bases from V and 4 bases from J; bases unmatched to any gene: 11. CDR3 loop: CASSPSIGRGYEQYF. CDR3 bases: TGTGCCAGCAGCCCCAGCATCGGGCGGGGGTACGAGCAGTACTTC. Together with reference TRBV7-2 and TRBJ2-7, the CDR3 gives the full variable domain: GAGVSQSPSNKVTEKGKDVELRCDPISGHTALYWYRQSLGQGLEFLIYFQGNSAPDKSGLPSDRFSAERTGGSVSTLTIQRTQQEDSAVYLCASSPSIGRGYEQYFGPGTRLTVT.

This clonotype has at least ten counts. This rearrangement joins TRBV7-2 to TRBJ2-1; 16 bases match TRBD2. The CDR3 runs 19 residues. CDR1 SGHTA and CDR2 FQGNSA come from the germline V gene. Unmatched junction bases numbered 13, after V lost 5 bases and J lost 6 bases. The CDR3 DNA sequence: TGTGCCAGCAGCCTATCCCTCTCTGGGACTAGCGGGGGGGCCAATGAGCAGTTCTTC. This encodes CASSLSLSGTSGGANEQFF.

The rearrangement links TRBV5-1 to TRBJ1-3; 8 bases are shared with TRBD1. Trimming cost V 0 bases and J 2 bases; bases outside gene matches: 4. There are 16 residues in the CDR3. Germline V gene sequence: CDR1 SGHRS, CDR2 YFSETQ. The CDR3: CASSLEAGGPGNTIYF. The CDR3 bases are TGCGCCAGCAGCTTGGAAGCAGGGGGCCCTGGAAACACCATATATTTT.

This clonotype has ten or more counts. The chain combines TRBV5-1 with TRBJ2-7; 11 positions agree with TRBD2. Unmatched junction bases numbered 2, after V lost 0 bases and J lost 0 bases. This CDR3 has 16 amino acids. Per the germline V gene, CDR1 is SGHRS and CDR2 is YFSETQ. The CDR3 coding sequence is TGCGCCAGCAGCTTGGGACTAGCGGGGAGCTCCTACGAGCAGTACTTC. The encoded protein is CASSLGLAGSSYEQYF.

In its sample, this clonotype was seen many times. The chain carries TRBV30 and TRBJ2-1; the D gene could be TRBD1 or TRBD2 (6 bases each). The CDR3 loop spans 14 amino acids. Per the germline V gene, CDR1 is GTSNPN and CDR2 is SVGIG (reference sequence). V was shortened by 8 bases and J by 4 bases, with 18 bases between the two germline ends. CDR3 in amino acids: CAVPKEGEYNEQFF. CDR3 sequence (DNA): TGTGCCGTTCCGAAGGAGGGGGAGTACAATGAGCAGTTCTTC. The full variable domain, rest sourced from reference TRBV30 and TRBJ2-1, is SQTIHQWPATLVQPVGSPLSLECTVEGTSNPNLYWYRQAAGRGLQLLFYSVGIGQISSEVPQNLSASRPQDRQFILSSKKLLLSDSGFYLCAVPKEGEYNEQFFGPGTRLTVL.

At least ten counts were recorded for this clonotype. The J gene is TRBJ2-5, the V gene TRBV10-3; 8 nucleotides align to TRBD1. With V trimmed by 2 bases and J by 5 bases, 1 base remained unmatched. The CDR3 length is 13 residues. Germline CDR1 is ENHRY and CDR2 is SYGVKD. CDR3 amino acids: CAISETGGETQYF. CDR3 DNA: TGTGCCATCAGTGAGACAGGGGGGGAGACCCAGTACTTC.

This clonotype has ten or more counts. The V gene is TRBV20-1, the J gene TRBJ2-3, with D perhaps TRBD2 (6 bases). The CDR3 is 12 residues long. The V end was cut by 6 bases, the J end by 6 bases, with 13 bases between. The germline CDR1 and CDR2 sequences are DFQATT and SNEGSKA (reference sequence). CDR3 protein: CSAGGPGDTQYF. CDR3 bases: TGCAGTGCGGGAGGCCCGGGGGATACGCAGTATTTT.

Many counts were recorded for this clonotype. The gene calls are TRBV20-1 and TRBJ2-5; TRBD2 is a possible D gene (5 bases). The ends were cut back, 7 bases at V and 5 bases at J, with 17 bases in the middle. Per germline, CDR1 DFQATT and CDR2 SNEGSKA (reference sequence). This CDR3 contains 13 residues. The CDR3 bases are TGCAGTGTCCCGACTACACGCGGGGAGACCCAGTACTTC. Amino acid sequence: CSVPTTRGETQYF.

This clonotype was found a few times. The chain recombines TRBV20-1 with TRBJ1-6; a possible D gene is TRBD1 (6 bases). The CDR3 contains 13 residues. Trimming shortened V by 5 bases and J by 6 bases, and 11 bases separated the two germline ends. In germline, CDR1 is DFQATT, CDR2 SNEGSKA (reference sequence). The CDR3 reads CSAGQISNSPLHF. CDR3 nucleotides: TGCAGTGCTGGACAGATAAGTAATTCACCCCTCCACTTT.

This clonotype has at least ten counts. V gene TRBV28 combines with J gene TRBJ1-6; maybe TRBD1 (5 bases). Per the germline V gene, CDR1 is MDHEN and CDR2 is SYDVKM. The V and J ends lost 2 bases and 7 bases respectively, with 12 bases between them. This CDR3 spans 15 amino acids. The DNA of the CDR3 is TGTGCCAGCAGTTTAATAGGCAGGGTAAATTCACCCCTCCACTTT. Protein product: CASSLIGRVNSPLHF.

This clonotype showed up just once. The V gene is TRBV28, the J gene TRBJ2-5, with TRBD1 matching over 9 bases. This CDR3 is built from 14 residues. CDR1 is MDHEN, CDR2 SYDVKM, per germline. V gave up 5 bases and J gave up 5 bases; unmatched junction bases: 6. The CDR3 DNA follows: TGTGCCAGCAGTACCACAGGGGGCACGGAGACCCAGTACTTC. The encoded protein is CASSTTGGTETQYF.

The J gene is TRBJ2-5, the V gene TRBV4-2; TRBD1 aligns across 8 bases. This CDR3 comprises 16 residues. Germline CDR1 is LGHNA and CDR2 is YNFKEQ. V shed 1 base, J shed 3 bases, and the junction held 7 bases outside the gene matches. The CDR3 here is CASSQGVAGGEETQYF. The CDR3 DNA reads as TGTGCCAGCAGCCAAGGGGTGGCAGGGGGCGAAGAGACCCAGTACTTC.

This clonotype came up many times. This rearrangement joins TRBV4-2 to TRBJ1-3; tentative D call: TRBD1 (6 bases). V was clipped by 5 bases and J by 2 bases, with 7 bases between them. From germline, CDR1 is LGHNA and CDR2 YNFKEQ. CDR3 length equals 13 residues. In DNA, the CDR3 is TGTGCCAGCAGCACAGGGCCTGGAAACACCATATATTTT. Translation: CASSTGPGNTIYF.

This clonotype has only a few counts. The gene calls are TRBV11-3 and TRBJ2-7; no clear D. V dropped 11 bases and J dropped 4 bases, with 9 bases sitting between them. Germline V gene sequence: CDR1 SGHNT, CDR2 YENEEA. The CDR3 length is 10 residues. CDR3 coding DNA: TGTGCCCTATTGTGGTACGAGCAGTACTTC. As protein: CALLWYEQYF.

In its sample, this clonotype was seen many times. The chain recombines TRBV4-2 with TRBJ2-3; 9 bases are shared with TRBD2. V gave up 2 bases and J gave up 3 bases; unmatched junction bases: 12. The CDR3 loop spans 18 amino acids. Germline CDR1 is LGHNA and CDR2 is YNFKEQ. For the CDR3, the DNA is TGTGCCAGCAGCCAAAGGAGCGGGGGGTATGTCGCGACAGATACGCAGTATTTT. The encoded protein is CASSQRSGGYVATDTQYF.

This clonotype is medium-sized within its sample. The chain links TRBV12-3 or TRBV12-4 to TRBJ2-1, with D possibly called TRBD1 or TRBD2 (5 bases each). This CDR3 spans 12 amino acids. Trimming took 6 bases from V and 9 from J, leaving 12 bases between them. CDR3 nucleotides: TGTGCCAGCAGGACCACTGGGGGTGAGCAGTTCTTC. It specifies CASRTTGGEQFF.

The chain is built from TRBV7-9 and TRBJ2-5; D call uncertain. V lost 3 bases and J lost 1, with 12 bases in between. The germline V gene has CDR1 SEHNR and CDR2 FQNEAQ (reference sequence). The CDR3 totals 15 residues. The DNA for the CDR3 is TGTGCCAGCAGCTTCCCCAATCGCGGCCAAGAGACCCAGTACTTC. Its translation: CASSFPNRGQETQYF.